Detailed here is one T cell receptor (beta chain). It has no known antigen specificity. Trimming at the junction amounts to 3 bases on V and 5 bases on J, and the germline ends lie 15 bases apart. As encoded in the germline V gene (reference sequence), CDR1 is LNHNV while CDR2 is YYDKDF. CDR3 length: 15 amino acids, cysteine to phenylalanine. Solely the CDR3 DNA is kept, with 45 bases framed from the first base. The data derive from a study of cytomegalovirus exposure and HLA in healthy donors (TCRdb year 2017). General notes on the study: According to an earlier analysis of a few hundred of the donors, some 170 million T cells yielded over 100 million unique TCR beta sequences and approximately 300 Gb of sequence data. An early release that covered fewer than 750 HLA-typed donors contained approximately 300 gigabases of sequencing data and around 85 million unique TCR sequences. The genetic ancestry cluster associated with self-reported Caucasian donors included 81% of the roughly 410 genotyped donors. The aim of the study was to test whether cataloging public T cell receptors could identify signatures of past pathogen exposure. The study used immunosequencing to profile the T cell repertoires of 666 subjects and linked those repertoires to cytomegalovirus serostatus. In addition to the first cohort of 650 to 750 subjects, a separate validation cohort of under 150 different subjects was used. The study combined high-throughput TCR immunosequencing, statistical association of individual TCRs with disease status, and machine learning to predict cytomegalovirus infection status. A later analysis re-examined previously published TCR beta repertoires from about 700 donors and added high-resolution HLA genotyping to investigate patterns of TCR occurrence. The later analysis used no new phenotypic data to find candidate immune exposures, relying instead on TCR beta sequences and their occurrence across donors. An earlier analysis of 500 to 650 of the donors applied high-throughput TCR beta sequencing to assess whether each TCR beta V gene segment acted as functional or pseudogenic. Alongside the repertoire data, information on donor age, sex, ethnicity and CMV serostatus was compiled. Genome-wide SNP genotypes for about 65% of the roughly 700 donors were used in a later genetic analysis, which treated that subset as a discovery cohort. Every discovery cohort repertoire had been produced on one sequencing platform. HLA typing included class I and class II loci at four-digit resolution. The number of donors typed differed by locus, with roughly 629-640 for A, B, C, DRB1 and DQB1, approximately 500 for DQA1, 606 for DPA1, and some 470 for DPB1. Several DR-DQ haplotypes were handled as single units for association and clustering because linkage in the cohort was strong. Among around 400 genotyped donors of the cohort, an average of approximately 240,000 unique TCR beta nucleotide sequences was sequenced per donor, of which roughly 18% were non-productive. Results and caveats for the whole study, not just this receptor: The study listed 150 to 200 TCR beta chains as associated with cytomegalovirus. In an earlier analysis of some 550 of the donors, most TCR beta V segments were observed in productive rearrangements about 87% or about 30% of the time, broadly matching IMGT annotations. Some IMGT-functional V segments, including TRBV6-2 and TRBV6-3, could not be distinguished by the 87-base-pair reads and were therefore excluded. In a later analysis, most CMV-associated TCR beta chains were found to appear HLA-restricted, with HLA associations seemingly driven largely by CMV exposure. A later genetic analysis associated a missense DCLRE1C variant with V-gene and J-gene trimming of TCR beta chains, and an independent cohort replicated the association. A later genetic analysis reported fewer N-insertions in productive TCRs among donors in an Asian-associated ancestry cluster than the 666-donor mean. When HLA alleles, especially DR and DQ, strongly co-occurred, attributing TCR associations to individual alleles was difficult. Because HLA typing was missing for some donors at each locus, association tests included only the typed subset. In a later analysis, TCR association rates were found to vary across HLA loci, with the most associated TCRs seen for DRB1 alleles and the fewest for HLA-C alleles. Most TCR sequences were observed very rarely across donors, whereas some public TCRs were present in many individuals. Immune exposure information for the cohort was limited to CMV serostatus. In this cohort, only TCR beta chains were sequenced, and detectable features were limited by the absence of alpha or paired-chain data. A further reported finding was that TCR beta sequences accurately predicted the HLA-A and HLA-B alleles for most subjects in the first cohort. Because counts were too low, approximately 18 rarely observed V segments, including chromosome 9 orphons, were excluded from the earlier analysis of 587 of the donors. Three of the identified cytomegalovirus-associated TCR beta chains were confirmed in vitro to be specific for cytomegalovirus antigens. The sequencing pipeline was judged likely to have produced a cluster of highly shared sequence variants as a technical artifact. In a later analysis, HLA-associated TCR beta chains were found to be more clonally expanded and to have lower generation probabilities than equally common non-associated chains. A later analysis associated roughly 17,000 TCR beta sequences with specific HLA alleles at a false discovery rate of 0.05. Cytomegalovirus status was reported to be diagnosed by the classifier with high specificity and sensitivity in both the original and validation cohorts. The authors suggested that the approach could potentially be extended to other disease states and immunological phenotypes. Sequencing depth was assumed to be roughly uniform across donors in the presence/absence analyses, though that assumption may not hold. Correlated functional status among segregating V segments might reflect linkage disequilibrium, but an unknown experimental factor could not be ruled out. According to a later analysis, parvovirus B19, influenza, CMV and Epstein-Barr virus appeared linked to several top co-occurrence clusters.

The cohort comprised fewer than 750 healthy bone marrow donors. At the time of sampling, every cohort member was nominally healthy, though immune exposures that went unrecorded were likely present. The donor tested CMV seropositive and was one of the 289 seropositive cohort members. A peripheral blood sample was collected from each donor, and TCR beta sequencing was performed on peripheral blood mononuclear cells. The Qiagen DNeasy Blood Extraction Kit was used to extract genomic DNA from the blood cell samples. Library preparation was by the immunoSEQ multiplex PCR assay. For the multiplex PCR, a mixture combining 60 forward primers for TCR Vbeta segments and 13 reverse primers for TCR Jbeta segments was used. The CDR3 region of rearranged TCR beta genes was amplified from genomic DNA by a multiplex PCR assay. The amplified TCR beta libraries were sequenced on the Illumina HiSeq System as 87-base-pair reads. Processing in the source paper ran as follows. A later analysis tallied 75 million to 85 million unique TCR beta chains across the 650 to 750 repertoires, and about 10 million of those chains were shared by two or more donors. Raw reads were error-corrected and collapsed into unique sequences by a nearest-neighbor algorithm in which closely related sequences were merged to remove PCR and sequencing errors. CDR3 sequences were aligned to IMGT reference sequences to assign V, D and J gene segments. For a sequence to be retained, a match of at least six nucleotides to both a V gene segment and a J gene segment was required. A rearrangement counted as productive if the CDR3 had no stop codons and remained in frame with V and J, and every other rearrangement counted as non-productive. Following IMGT convention, CDR3 was defined as the stretch from the second conserved V-encoded cysteine up to the conserved J-encoded phenylalanine. The earlier analysis of about 610 of the donors excluded any sequence lacking an unambiguous match to a single V gene segment. An earlier analysis of fewer than 750 of the donors classified V segments as functional when productive rearrangements were above 56.7% and as segregating when the standard deviation between donors was above 5%. A statistical classification framework was built for diagnosing cytomegalovirus status from the catalog of TCR beta chain sequences. In a later analysis, TCR nucleotide sequences were compared against IMGT/GENE-DB human TR gene sequences so that V and J genes could be assigned. In a later analysis, CDR3 sequences and most-parsimonious VDJ recombination scenarios were assigned using the TCRdist pipeline. In a later analysis, each TCR beta chain was defined by its CDR3 amino acid sequence together with its V-gene family, and reads without a unique V-gene family were excluded. A later analysis removed 592 highly shared, low-generation-probability nucleotide sequences to deal with suspected cross-contamination and a sequencing artifact. In a later analysis, a clonal expansion index was calculated for each public chain from normalized within-repertoire ranks of inferred template counts. In a later analysis, generation probabilities were computed with a VDJ recombination model fitted to out-of-frame rearrangements, and the resulting probabilities were checked against IGoR. A later analysis scored TCR-TCR, TCR-HLA and TCR-CMV co-occurrence with hypergeometric tests, applying a repertoire-size bias correction to TCR pairs. To estimate false discovery rates, a later analysis permuted the HLA or CMV assignments 20 times. In a later analysis, co-occurring TCRs were grouped using DBSCAN, with TCRdist sequence similarity added in when clustering inside HLA-allele-positive subsets. Repertoires with fewer than 30,000 or more than 120,000 public chains were left out of co-occurrence clustering, as were five repertoires with anomalous nucleotide sharing. Drawn from immuneACCESS, this table holds only the in-frame rearrangements with V and J called that TCRdb kept. Clones are partly lost; checked studies trace under half to an unresolved V gene and leave the rest unexplained. V and J calls plus clone size are reproduced from that table; the DNA served to infer D and trimming. For this sample, the table gives just over 200,000 clones. The ten most abundant clones make up about 1.1% of the sample.

The clonotype originates from a girl aged 2-15 years in good health and CMV-seropositive. Source material: PBMCs. The V and J segments used are TRBV15 and TRBJ2-3, with TRBD1 perhaps the D gene, on 6 matching bases. The nucleotides are TGTGCCACCAGCAGCGTCCAGGGGAAGGGAGATACGCAGTATTTT. Translated, it gives CATSSVQGKGDTQYF.